The present T cell receptor beta chain was sequenced within a study of cytomegalovirus exposure and HLA in healthy donors. The CDR3 sequence is 14 residues long. CDR1 is SEHNR, CDR2 FQNEAQ, per germline (reference sequence). The PCR was carried out with 60 Vbeta primers and 13 Jbeta primers. The method was immunoSEQ multiplex PCR; TCRdb's version includes in-frame clones alone and lacks a portion of them. The sample has 200,000 to 250,000 clones, around 89% seen once; the top ten hold approximately 1%. Worth noting for this clone: A read error may produce the germline difference seen at one junction end.

The TCR sequence derives from a woman younger than 30 in good health and CMV-seronegative. This rearrangement joins TRBV7-9 to TRBJ2-5; D possibly corresponds to TRBD2 (7 bases). Sequences were obtained from PBMCs. CDR3 bases: TGTTCCAGCAGCGGAGGGGGGGGCCGAGAGACCCAGTACTTC. Encoded protein: CSSSGGGGRETQYF.